This T cell receptor (beta chain) appears in the sequencing data of a study of radiation and T cells in renal cell carcinoma. Specified time point: baseline pretreatment blood. Documented treatment: 15 Gy SBRT to primary tumor, nephrectomy 4 weeks later. The table came from immunoSEQ multiplex PCR; TCRdb's copy has only in-frame clones and leaves some out. The repertoire includes tens of thousands of clones, 82% of them detected once, and approximately 6.4% sits in the top ten. The origin of this receptor is a man between 60 and 75 years old with renal cell carcinoma. The source was blood, collected from a patient whose treatment included radiotherapy and nephrectomy.

The CDR3 region has the DNA TGTGCCAGCAGCTTGTCGGTAGCTAGCACAGATACGCAGTATTTT. It encodes CASSLSVASTDTQYF. This rearrangement joins TRBV7-9 to TRBJ2-3; D not certain. V lost 3 bases to trimming and J lost 0 bases, with 10 bases between them. This CDR3 is 15 amino acids long. Germline V lookup: CDR1 SEHNR, CDR2 FQNEAQ (reference sequence).